The rows below give T cell receptor beta chains drawn from one sample of a study of human T cells and chemical hapten exposure. TCRdb ran MiXCR on the RACE reads and lists one entry per CDR3 protein. The data show 35,000 to 50,000 distinct CDR3 sequences, with approximately 9.5% seen just once and 11% to 15% held by the top ten. Sequences were derived from whole blood, sampled in connection with sensitization to the hapten diphenylcyclopropenone (DPC). These receptors all come from a woman in her 30s with alopecia areata. Some clones in this sample may be carry-over from other donors' samples. Each CDR3 is given with its conserved first and last residue. A D gene is named only where the DNA matches it firmly. Some rows mark clone size as missing; the rest say once, few, many or name a class of expanded clone.

many | TRBJ1-2 | TRBV6-2/TRBV6-3 | - | TGTGCCAGCAGTAAAGACAGGACCCTGCAAACCTTC | CASSKDRTLQTF
many | TRBJ2-2 | TRBV7-3 | - | TGTGCCAGCAGCTTAGATGGACTTAACACCGGGGAGCTGTTTTTT | CASSLDGLNTGELFF
many | TRBJ2-1 | TRBV18 | TRBD1 | TGTGCCAGCTCACCGGGACAGGGGATCAACAATGAGCAGTTCTTC | CASSPGQGINNEQFF
few | TRBJ2-3 | TRBV5-1 | - | TGCGCCAGCAGCTTGCAGGGGAACCCTGGCGATACGCAGTATTTT | CASSLQGNPGDTQYF
many | TRBJ2-2 | TRBV13 | - | TGTGCCAGCAGCTTAGGCTCCACAGGCGGGGAGCTGTTTTTT | CASSLGSTGGELFF
many | TRBJ1-1 | TRBV7-2 | - | TGTGCCAGCAGGAGAGGAGGCACTGAAGCTTTCTTT | CASRRGGTEAFF
- | TRBJ2-7 | TRBV7-9 | - | TGTGCCAGCAGCTCAAGCCCCGGCTACGAGCAGTACTTC | CASSSSPGYEQYF
many | TRBJ2-3 | TRBV12-3/TRBV12-4 | - | TGTGCCAGCAGTTTAGTTTTGGACAGACAAGATACGCAGTATTTT | CASSLVLDRQDTQYF
few | TRBJ2-7 | TRBV2 | - | TGTGCCAGCAGTGAAAACGAAGTCAATTACGGGCAGTACTTC | CASSENEVNYGQYF
many | TRBJ1-1 | TRBV18 | - | TGTGCCAGCTCACCAATCCAGGATGAAGCTTTCTTT | CASSPIQDEAFF
medium-sized | TRBJ2-5 | TRBV28 | - | TGTGCCAGCAGTTTTTTGCTTGAAGGGCTGGAGACCCAGTACTTC | CASSFLLEGLETQYF
many | TRBJ2-3 | TRBV20-1 | TRBD2 | TGCAGTGCTAGAGATGACCGCCGACTAGCGGGGGACGGATCTGGTACGCAGTATTTT | CSARDDRRLAGDGSGTQYF
few | TRBJ1-4 | TRBV5-1 | - | TGCGCCAGCAGTCCGATGGGGGTCGGAACTAATGAAAAACTGTTTTTT | CASSPMGVGTNEKLFF
many | TRBJ2-1 | TRBV7-2 | - | TGTGCCAGCAGCTACTATAATGAGCAGTTCTTC | CASSYYNEQFF
few | TRBJ2-1 | TRBV7-7 | - | TGTGCTAGCAGCTTAGTTGGGCAGGGTTACAATGAGCAGTTCTTC | CASSLVGQGYNEQFF
many | TRBJ1-5 | TRBV28 | TRBD1 | TGTGCCAGCAGTTCGACAGGGGACCGTCAGCCCCAGCATTTT | CASSSTGDRQPQHF
few | TRBJ2-5 | TRBV7-9 | - | TGTGCCAGCAGCTCCACCCTCGGAAGCGGAGATCTACCCAGTCAAGAGACCCAGTACTTC | CASSSTLGSGDLPSQETQYF
- | TRBJ2-5 | TRBV5-4 | - | TGTGCCAGCAGCAGCCGACTTTCTGATAAAGAGACCCAGTACTTC | CASSSRLSDKETQYF
- | TRBJ2-2 | TRBV12-3/TRBV12-4 | - | TGTGCCAGCAGCGAACCGAGGGGGAAGAACACCGGGGAGCTGTTTTTT | CASSEPRGKNTGELFF
- | TRBJ2-5 | TRBV6-5 | - | TGTGCCAGCAGTTCCGGGGGACTTGGGGAGACCCAGTACTTC | CASSSGGLGETQYF
- | TRBJ2-7 | TRBV13 | - | TGTGCCAGCGCCCTCGGACAGTCCTACGAGCAGTACTTC | CASALGQSYEQYF
few | TRBJ2-1 | TRBV6-5 | TRBD2 | TGTGCCAGCTCGATCGGGAGGGGCCTAGGCAATGAGCAGTTCTTC | CASSIGRGLGNEQFF
few | TRBJ1-1 | TRBV5-5 | TRBD1 | TGTGCCAGCAGCTTCAGGACAGGGGGCGCAAGGGGCACTGAAGCTTTCTTT | CASSFRTGGARGTEAFF
few | TRBJ2-6 | TRBV5-1 | - | TGCGCCAGCGGTCTGCGCTCTGGGGCCAACGTCCTGACTTTC | CASGLRSGANVLTF
many | TRBJ2-3 | TRBV7-2 | - | TGTGCCAGCAGTGGGGAGTTGGCAGATACGCAGTATTTT | CASSGELADTQYF
many | TRBJ2-5 | TRBV2 | - | TGTGCCAGCAGTGGAAGGGGGGCCTTAGAGACCCAGTACTTC | CASSGRGALETQYF
once | TRBJ2-3 | TRBV20-1 | - | TGCAGTGCTAGAGATATGGCGCTAGGGGCAGATACGCAGTATTTT | CSARDMALGADTQYF
many | TRBJ2-7 | TRBV6-2/TRBV6-3 | - | TGTGCCAGCAGTCCGAACAGGGTCTACGAGCAGTACTTC | CASSPNRVYEQYF
many | TRBJ2-5 | TRBV27 | - | TGTGCCAGCAGTTTAGAGCCCCAAGAGACCCAGTACTTC | CASSLEPQETQYF
- | TRBJ2-1 | TRBV6-2/TRBV6-3 | - | TGTGCCAGCAGCCCTCAGTTCTTC | CASSPQFF
many | TRBJ2-3 | TRBV20-1 | TRBD2 | TGCAGTGCTAGATCGCTAGCGGGGGAATCCACAGATACGCAGTATTTT | CSARSLAGESTDTQYF
few | TRBJ2-3 | TRBV14 | TRBD2 | TGTGCCAGCAGCCTAGCGGGGGGGTCAGATACGCAGTATTTT | CASSLAGGSDTQYF
few | TRBJ1-3 | TRBV28 | TRBD1 | TGTGCCAGCAGTTTCGACAGGGGCTCTGGAAACACCATATATTTT | CASSFDRGSGNTIYF
many | TRBJ2-5 | TRBV6-5 | - | TGTGCCAGCAGTTCCATCAGAATAGCCTACCAAGAGACCCAGTACTTC | CASSSIRIAYQETQYF
- | TRBJ2-3 | TRBV3-1 | - | TGTGCCAGCAGCCAAGAAGGGTTAACAGATACGCAGTATTTT | CASSQEGLTDTQYF
- | TRBJ2-7 | TRBV28 | TRBD2 | TGTGCCAGCACCCCGACTAGCGGGGGGCTCGAGCAGTACTTC | CASTPTSGGLEQYF
- | TRBJ1-1 | TRBV6-5 | TRBD1 | TGTGCCGGCAGTTCATTGTCCGGGACAGGGTTAACTGAAGCTTTCTTT | CAGSSLSGTGLTEAFF
few | TRBJ2-7 | TRBV21-1 | - | TGTGCCAGCAGCGCCTCCACTGGGGGGGGATCCTACGAGCAGTACTTC | CASSASTGGGSYEQYF
- | TRBJ2-7 | TRBV10-3 | - | TGTGCCATCAGTGAAGGGCCTACAAGCTCCTACGAGCAGTACTTC | CAISEGPTSSYEQYF
few | TRBJ2-2 | TRBV7-2 | - | TGTGCCAGCAGCTTAGGCAGGGAAGGTATTAGGGCCGGGGAGCTGTTTTTT | CASSLGREGIRAGELFF
- | TRBJ2-1 | TRBV3-1 | - | TGTGCCAGCAGCCAGAAAGGTGGGGGCCGTGAGCAGTTCTTC | CASSQKGGGREQFF